A single T cell receptor beta chain is shown here with its context. This record belongs to a study of blood T cell repertoires in COVID-19. The wider study: Acute and convalescent COVID-19 specimens originated in the United States, Italy and Spain. T cells, B-cell-depleted T cells, or PBMCs supplied cDNA or gDNA.

Study processing details: Quantification of nucleated cells was approximated via reference gene primer amplification. Clones were read by immunoSEQ multiplex PCR, and TCRdb kept only the in-frame ones, dropping some. That table is the source of V, J and clone size, and D and trimming were worked out from the DNA. Here the sample spans 55,000 to 75,000 clones, around 77% being singletons. Specimen: peripheral blood. The clonotype was recovered from an elderly man with active or convalescent COVID-19.

CDR3 in amino acids: CATSDTLSGETQYF. The CDR3 DNA is TGTGCCACCAGTGATACCCTGTCCGGGGAGACCCAGTACTTC. This rearrangement joins TRBV24-1 to TRBJ2-5; D is ambiguous. The CDR3 length is 14 residues. The V gene's germline CDR1 is KGHDR and CDR2 SFDVKD. Trimming shortened V by 3 bases and J by 5 bases, and 12 bases separated the two germline ends.